Below, one T cell receptor beta chain is given with its context. No antigen is known for it. The sample comes from a study of siplizumab effects on memory and regulatory T cells. Germline V CDR1 and CDR2: SGHTA, FQGNSA. V gave up 7 bases and J gave up 0 bases, with 10 bases separating them. The CDR3 runs 13 residues. This table comes from immunoSEQ multiplex PCR, and its TCRdb copy is limited to in-frame clones, with some not included. The sample contains tens of thousands of clones, 95% to 98% of which appear only once. Where three donor pairs were concerned, the unstimulated naive, memory, effector memory and TEMRA subsets underwent sequencing. General study points: Many proliferating CD4+ or CD8+ clones remained unclassified. Roughly 75-96% of them could not be assigned either a naive or a memory phenotype. Confirmation was lacking for the suppressive function of proliferating Tregs derived from siplizumab cultures. A minor share of alloreactive clones matched unstimulated subsets.

The rearrangement links TRBV7-2 to TRBJ2-7; D is perhaps TRBD1 (6 bases). This sequence originates from a human donor in good health. Sequences were obtained from naive CD8+ T cells sorted from blood. The CDR3 coding sequence is TGTGCCAGCACATGGACAGTCTCCTACGAGCAGTACTTC. Amino acid sequence: CASTWTVSYEQYF.